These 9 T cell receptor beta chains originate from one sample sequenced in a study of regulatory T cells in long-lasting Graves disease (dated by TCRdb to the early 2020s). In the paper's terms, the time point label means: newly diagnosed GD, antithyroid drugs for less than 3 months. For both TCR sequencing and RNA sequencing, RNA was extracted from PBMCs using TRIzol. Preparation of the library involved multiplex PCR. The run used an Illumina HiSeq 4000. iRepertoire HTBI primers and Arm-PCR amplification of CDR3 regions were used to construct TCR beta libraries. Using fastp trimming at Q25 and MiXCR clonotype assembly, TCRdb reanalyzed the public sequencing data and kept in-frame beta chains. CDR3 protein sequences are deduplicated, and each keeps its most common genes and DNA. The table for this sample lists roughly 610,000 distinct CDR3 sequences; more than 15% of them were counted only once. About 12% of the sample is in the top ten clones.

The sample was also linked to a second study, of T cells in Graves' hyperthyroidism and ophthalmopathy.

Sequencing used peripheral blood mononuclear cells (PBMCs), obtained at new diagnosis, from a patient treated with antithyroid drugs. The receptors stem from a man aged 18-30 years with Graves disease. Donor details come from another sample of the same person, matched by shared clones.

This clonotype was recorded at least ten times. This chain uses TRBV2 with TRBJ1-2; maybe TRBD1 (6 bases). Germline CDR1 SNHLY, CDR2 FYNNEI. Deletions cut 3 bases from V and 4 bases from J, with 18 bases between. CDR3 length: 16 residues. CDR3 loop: CASSEGGPGFGYGYTF. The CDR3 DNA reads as TGTGCCAGCAGTGAGGGGGGGCCGGGTTTTGGCTATGGCTACACCTTC.

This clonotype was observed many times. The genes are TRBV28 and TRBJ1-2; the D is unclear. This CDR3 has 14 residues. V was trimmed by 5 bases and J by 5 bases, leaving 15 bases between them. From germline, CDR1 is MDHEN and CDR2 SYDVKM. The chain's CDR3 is CASSAAVLGYGYTF. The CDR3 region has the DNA TGTGCCAGCAGTGCAGCCGTGTTAGGGTATGGCTACACCTTC.

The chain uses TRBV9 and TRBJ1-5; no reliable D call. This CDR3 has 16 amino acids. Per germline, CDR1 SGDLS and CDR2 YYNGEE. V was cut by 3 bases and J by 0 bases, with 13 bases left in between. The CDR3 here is CASSAGVSASNQPQHF. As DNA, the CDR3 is TGTGCCAGCAGCGCCGGAGTGTCCGCTAGCAATCAGCCCCAGCATTTT.

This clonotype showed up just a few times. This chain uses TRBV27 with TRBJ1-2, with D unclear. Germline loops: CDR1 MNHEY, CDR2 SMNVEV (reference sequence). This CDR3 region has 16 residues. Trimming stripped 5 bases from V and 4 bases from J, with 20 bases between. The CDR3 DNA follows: TGTGCCAGCAGTCCCCACACCCCAGGCGAGGCCTATGGCTACACCTTC. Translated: CASSPHTPGEAYGYTF.

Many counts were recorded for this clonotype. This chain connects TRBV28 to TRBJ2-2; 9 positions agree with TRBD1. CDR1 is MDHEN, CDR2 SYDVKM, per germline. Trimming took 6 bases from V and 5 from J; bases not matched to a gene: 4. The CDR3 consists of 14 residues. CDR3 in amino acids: CASRDRGKTGELFF. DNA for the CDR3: TGTGCCAGCAGAGACAGGGGGAAGACCGGGGAGCTGTTTTTT.

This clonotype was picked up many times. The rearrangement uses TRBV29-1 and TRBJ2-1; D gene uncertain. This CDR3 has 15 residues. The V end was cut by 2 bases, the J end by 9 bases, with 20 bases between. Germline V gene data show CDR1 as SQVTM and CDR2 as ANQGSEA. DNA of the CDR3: TGCAGCGTTGAATGGTTGGTTGCGGCGGTTGGTGAGCAGTTCTTC. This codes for CSVEWLVAAVGEQFF.

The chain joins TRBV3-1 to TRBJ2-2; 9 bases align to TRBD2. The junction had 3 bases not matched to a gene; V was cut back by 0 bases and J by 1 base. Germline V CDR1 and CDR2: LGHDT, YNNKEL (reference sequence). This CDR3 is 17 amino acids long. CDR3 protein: CASSQEGLARNTGELFF. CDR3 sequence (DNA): TGTGCCAGCAGCCAAGAAGGACTAGCGAGGAACACCGGGGAGCTGTTTTTT. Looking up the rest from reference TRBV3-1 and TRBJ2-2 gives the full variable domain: DTAVSQTPKYLVTQMGNDKSIKCEQNLGHDTMYWYKQDSKKFLKIMFSYNNKELIINETVPNRFSPKSPDKAHLNLHINSLELGDSAVYFCASSQEGLARNTGELFFGEGSRLTVL.

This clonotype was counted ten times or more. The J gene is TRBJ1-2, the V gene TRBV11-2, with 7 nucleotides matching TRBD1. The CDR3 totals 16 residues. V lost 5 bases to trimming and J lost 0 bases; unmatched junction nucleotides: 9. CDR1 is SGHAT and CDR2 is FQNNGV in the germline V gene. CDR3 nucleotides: TGTGCCAGCAGCCTCGGGCAGGGGACAGCTAACTATGGCTACACCTTC. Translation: CASSLGQGTANYGYTF.

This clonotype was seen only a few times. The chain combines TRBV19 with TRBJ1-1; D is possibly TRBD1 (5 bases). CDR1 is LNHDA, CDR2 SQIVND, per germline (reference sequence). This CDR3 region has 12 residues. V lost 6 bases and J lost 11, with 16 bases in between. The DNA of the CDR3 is TGTGCCAGTAGGGTCGGGGAGGGGACGGCTTTCTTT. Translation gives CASRVGEGTAFF.